Listed here are 18 T cell receptor beta chains from one sample, sequenced in a study of cytomegalovirus exposure and HLA in healthy donors. A multiplex PCR was run with 60 Vbeta primers and 13 Jbeta primers. Produced via immunoSEQ multiplex PCR; TCRdb's table is partial and in-frame only. Here the sample spans around 120,000 clones, just over 15% being singletons. The sample taken for sequencing was PBMCs. These receptors were collected from a woman aged 18-29 years in good health and CMV-seronegative.

The V call is TRBV11-2, the J call TRBJ2-7; D is possibly TRBD1 (5 bases). The germline V and J ends were trimmed by 7 bases and 2 bases, with 9 bases remaining between them. The germline CDR1 and CDR2 sequences are SGHAT and FQNNGV. The length of the CDR3 is 12 residues. The CDR3 loop reads CASTDSPYEQYF. As DNA, the CDR3 is TGTGCCAGCACCGACAGTCCCTACGAGCAGTACTTC.

This clone was seen a few times. The V and J genes are TRBV14 and TRBJ2-1, with 8 bases lining up with TRBD2. This CDR3 contains 18 residues. With 4 bases clipped from V and 0 bases from J, the junction kept 11 bases outside the gene matches. Germline-derived CDR1 and CDR2 are SGHDN and FVKESK. Here the CDR3 reads CASSPEERGTSSYNEQFF. The CDR3 bases are TGTGCCAGCAGCCCCGAGGAGCGGGGGACCAGCTCCTACAATGAGCAGTTCTTC.

The chain couples TRBV6-4 to TRBJ2-3; TRBD2 agrees at 13 bases. The CDR3 consists of 16 residues. V lost 2 bases, J lost 1 base, and 0 bases stayed unmatched. CDR1 is MRHNA and CDR2 is SNTAGT in the germline V gene. CDR3 nucleotides: TGTGCCAGCAGTGACGGGACTAGCGGGGGCACAGATACGCAGTATTTT. It translates to CASSDGTSGGTDTQYF.

J is TRBJ1-1 and V is TRBV9, with D perhaps TRBD1 (6 bases). CDR1 and CDR2 from the germline V gene are SGDLS and YYNGEE. The V and J ends lost 3 bases and 3 bases respectively, with 21 bases between them. The CDR3 totals 17 residues. The chain's CDR3 is CASSEGDRFGDYTEAFF. In nucleotides, the CDR3 is TGTGCCAGCAGCGAGGGAGACAGGTTTGGGGATTACACTGAAGCTTTCTTT.

The chain employs TRBV6-4 and TRBJ2-3, with TRBD2 identical over 7 bases. The CDR3 length is 13 residues. Germline V CDR1 and CDR2: MRHNA, SNTAGT. V shed 5 bases, J shed 2 bases, and the junction held 1 base outside the gene matches. The CDR3 bases are TGTGCCAGCAGTCGGGGGGACACAGATACGCAGTATTTT. Protein sequence: CASSRGDTDTQYF.

This clone was seen a few times. The chain is built from TRBV19 and TRBJ1-1; D gene ambiguous. This CDR3 is built from 15 residues. Looked up from germline, CDR1 is LNHDA and CDR2 is SQIVND (reference sequence). Trimming removed 5 bases from V and 0 bases from J, with 13 bases in between. In nucleotides, the CDR3 is TGTGCCAGTAGTTCCCCTATCGATGTGAACACTGAAGCTTTCTTT. Encoded protein: CASSSPIDVNTEAFF.

This clone was recorded a few times. The chain is built from TRBV27 and TRBJ1-6, with D possibly matching TRBD1 (5 bases). V was pared by 7 bases and J by 4 bases, with 14 bases between. From germline, CDR1 is MNHEY and CDR2 SMNVEV (reference sequence). The CDR3 length is 15 residues. CDR3 nucleotides: TGTGCCAGCACCATTCTGACAGAGTATAATTCACCCCTCCACTTT. It codes for CASTILTEYNSPLHF.

This clone turned up a few times. The CDR3 does not end in the conserved phenylalanine or tryptophan, so this is likely a read error. Because the CDR3's place on the DNA is in doubt, the DNA is left out and the CDR3 is given as listed by TCRdb. The chain combines TRBV5-1 with TRBJ2-3; TRBD2, as called in the table, went unchecked against the DNA. Germline CDR1 is SGHRS and CDR2 is YFSETQ. Ends included, the CDR3 has 11 residues. The CDR3 protein is CASSWTRVDRV.

This clone was counted between two and nine times. The rearrangement joins TRBV30 to TRBJ2-1; TRBD2 agrees at 11 bases. This CDR3 region has 11 residues. Losses at the gene ends were 3 bases for V and 15 bases for J; bases not matched to a gene: 4. The germline V gene has CDR1 GTSNPN and CDR2 SVGIG (reference sequence). The CDR3, as DNA: TGTGCCTGGAGCACTAGCGGGAGCCTGTTCTTC. This translates into CAWSTSGSLFF.

This sequence joins TRBV5-1 and TRBJ2-3, with 7 bases matching TRBD2. Germline CDR1 and CDR2: SGHRS and YFSETQ. The CDR3 totals 16 residues. Losses at the gene ends were 4 bases for V and 0 bases for J; bases not matched to a gene: 8. The CDR3 region has the DNA TGCGCCAGCAGCCTACAAGGGAGGGGTAGCACAGATACGCAGTATTTT. It yields the protein CASSLQGRGSTDTQYF.

The chain links TRBV5-8 to TRBJ2-4; D may be TRBD1 (6 bases). The CDR3 spans 14 residues. V was shortened by 1 base and J by 8 bases, with 13 bases between the two germline ends. Germline V gene sequence: CDR1 SGHTS, CDR2 YDEGEE. The DNA for the CDR3 is TGTGCCAGCAGCTTGACAGGGACGGTAGACATTCAGTACTTC. Translation gives CASSLTGTVDIQYF.

This sequence joins TRBV10-3 and TRBJ1-3, with D unresolved. There are 14 residues in the CDR3. Germline CDR1 reads ENHRY; CDR2 reads SYGVKD. V dropped 6 bases and J dropped 0 bases, with 9 bases sitting between them. Here the CDR3 reads CAIRVTSSGNTIYF. CDR3 nucleotide sequence: TGTGCCATCAGGGTCACGAGCTCTGGAAACACCATATATTTT.

The chain employs TRBV28 and TRBJ1-2; D is possibly TRBD1 (6 bases). The CDR3 consists of 16 residues. Trimming shortened V by 6 bases and J by 13 bases, and 30 bases separated the two germline ends. The germline gives CDR1 MDHEN, CDR2 SYDVKM. CDR3 sequence: CASSPPGPGTRGGSTF. CDR3 nucleotide sequence: TGTGCCAGCAGCCCTCCGGGACCTGGGACAAGGGGTGGGTCCACCTTC.

This clone occurred a few times. The chain carries TRBV5-4 and TRBJ1-2; TRBD1 might be the D (5 bases). Germline V gene data show CDR1 as SGHNT and CDR2 as YYREEE (reference sequence). The CDR3 runs to 19 residues. Between the trimmed V and J ends, which lost 0 bases and 5 bases, there was a span of 26 bases. The CDR3 loop reads CASSLGVRARVADLYGYTF. CDR3 DNA sequence: TGTGCCAGCAGCTTGGGAGTTCGTGCCAGGGTGGCGGACCTTTATGGCTACACCTTC.

The chain is built from TRBV6-1 and TRBJ2-5, with 11 bases identical to TRBD1. J gave up 5 bases and V 5 bases, and 7 bases lay outside the gene matches. This CDR3 region has 15 residues. CDR1 and CDR2 (germline): MNHNS, SASEGT. CDR3 DNA sequence: TGTGCCAGCAGTCCCCGGACAGGGGGCAGGGAGACCCAGTACTTC. It is translated as CASSPRTGGRETQYF.

The chain has TRBV30 and TRBJ2-5, with D possibly TRBD1 on 6 matching bases. CDR1 is GTSNPN, CDR2 SVGIG, per germline (reference sequence). V was pared by 7 bases and J by 12 bases, with 18 bases between. The CDR3 contains 11 residues. In nucleotides, the CDR3 is TGTGCCTCGACTATGGGGGCAAAGGAGTACTTC. Translated, it gives CASTMGAKEYF. The full variable domain, with the rest looked up from reference TRBV30 and TRBJ2-5, is SQTIHQWPATLVQPVGSPLSLECTVEGTSNPNLYWYRQAAGRGLQLLFYSVGIGQISSEVPQNLSASRPQDRQFILSSKKLLLSDSGFYLCASTMGAKEYFGPGTRLLVL.

The sample holds a few counts of this clone. One end of the junction fails to match germline, which may point to a read error. V and J are TRBV2 and TRBJ1-1; 7 nucleotides align to TRBD1. The CDR3 contains 15 residues. Germline CDR1 reads SNHLY; CDR2 reads FYNNEI. This CDR3 is CASSPRGQSNTETFF. CDR3 DNA: TGTGCCAGCAGTCCCCGGGGACAGTCGAACACTGAAACTTTCTTT.

The genes are TRBV30 and TRBJ1-3; tentatively, D is TRBD1 (6 bases). CDR3 size: 17 residues. Germline lookup yields CDR1 GTSNPN and CDR2 SVGIG (reference sequence). With 2 bases removed from V and 0 bases from J, the gap between germline ends came to 17 bases. CDR3 sequence: CAWSWAGAGPSGNTIYF. CDR3 nucleotide sequence: TGTGCCTGGAGTTGGGCAGGGGCAGGCCCCTCTGGAAACACCATATATTTT.